Included here is one T cell receptor beta chain sequence, with context. Its antigen is not identified. Because the CDR3's place on the DNA is in doubt, the DNA is left out and the CDR3 is given as listed by TCRdb. TCRdb keeps only in-frame clones here, not all; method: immunoSEQ multiplex PCR. The sample consists of some 150,000 clones, about 85% of them appearing once. The CDR3 is 15 residues long, counting both termini. CDR1 and CDR2 from the germline V gene are KGHDR and SFDVKD. These data originate in a study of T cell responses to AZD1222 COVID-19 vaccine. Study-level results: Once two AZD1222 doses were given, Spike-specific TCR breadth and depth went up.

The sequence derives from an adult who had recovered from COVID-19. The sample was peripheral blood, taken after recovery from COVID-19. The chain uses TRBV24-1 and TRBJ1-5; TRBD1 is the table's D call, not checked against the DNA. This CDR3 reads CATSDFGQGIEKKHF.